Following are 13 T cell receptor beta chains from one sample sequenced in a study of cytomegalovirus exposure and HLA in healthy donors. Primers: 60 Vbeta forward and 13 Jbeta reverse. Measured with immunoSEQ multiplex PCR; TCRdb has only the in-frame clones, and not every one. Among about 140,000 clones listed, roughly 79% were seen once. Sequencing was carried out using PBMCs. The receptors here all came from a male donor in good health and CMV-seronegative.

For the CDR3, the DNA is TGTGCCAGCAGCGTAGCTACAGGGGGCGCCTTTGGCTACACCTTC. It encodes CASSVATGGAFGYTF. The rearrangement joins TRBV9 to TRBJ1-2, with 9 positions matching TRBD1. Trimming cost V 0 bases and J 7 bases; bases outside gene matches: 7. The CDR3 length is 15 residues. Germline CDR1 is SGDLS and CDR2 is YYNGEE.

This chain links TRBV6-1 with TRBJ2-7; the D gene is possibly TRBD1 (5 bases). V was clipped by 1 base and J by 0 bases, with 10 bases between them. Germline V gene lookup returns CDR1 MNHNS and CDR2 SASEGT. This CDR3 is built from 15 residues. CDR3 in amino acids: CASSEVRTFSYEQYF. The CDR3 DNA reads as TGTGCCAGCAGTGAAGTAAGGACATTCTCCTACGAGCAGTACTTC.

The rearrangement links TRBV18 to TRBJ1-1; a possible D gene is TRBD1 (6 bases). The V and J ends lost 8 bases and 1 base respectively, with 14 bases between them. The CDR3 runs to 14 residues. CDR1 and CDR2 (germline): KGHSH, LQKENI. This CDR3 reads CASTRTVENTEAFF. The DNA of the CDR3 is TGTGCCAGCACCCGGACAGTTGAGAACACTGAAGCTTTCTTT.

The chain combines TRBV5-1 with TRBJ1-5; D possibly corresponds to TRBD1 (5 bases). From germline, CDR1 is SGHRS and CDR2 YFSETQ. This CDR3 has 16 amino acids. The V end lost 4 bases, the J end lost 9 bases, and 23 bases lay between the germline ends. The CDR3 nucleotides read TGCGCCAGCAGCCCGGAAGAAGGGACCCCGGGGGGGCCCCAGCATTTT. Translated, it gives CASSPEEGTPGGPQHF.

V usage is TRBV4-1 and J usage is TRBJ2-3, with D possibly matching TRBD2 (5 bases). Trimming removed 10 bases from V and 0 bases from J, with 14 bases in between. The CDR3 totals 14 residues. Germline loops: CDR1 MGHRA, CDR2 YSYEKL. CDR3 nucleotides: TGCGCCACCACGACTAACCCTAGCACAGATACGCAGTATTTT. This translates into CATTTNPSTDTQYF.

The rearrangement uses TRBV28 and TRBJ2-7; 12 nucleotides align to TRBD1. The CDR3 has 18 residues. Germline V CDR1 and CDR2: MDHEN, SYDVKM. Unmatched junction bases numbered 14, after V lost 5 bases and J lost 3 bases. The CDR3 region is CASSPYKIGTGGDYEQYF. As DNA, the CDR3 is TGTGCCAGCAGTCCATACAAGATAGGGACAGGGGGCGACTACGAGCAGTACTTC.

A note on this clone: One end of the junction does not line up with germline, which may come from a read error. V and J are TRBV7-7 and TRBJ2-2, with D perhaps matching TRBD1 (5 bases). This CDR3 contains 15 residues. Germline assignment: CDR1 SSHAT and CDR2 FNYEAQ (reference sequence). CDR3 in DNA: TGTGCTAGCAGCTTAGGACCCCCAGGGACCGGGGAGCTGTTTTTT. This encodes CASSLGPPGTGELFF.

The rearrangement joins TRBV5-1 to TRBJ2-3; TRBD1 is a possible D gene (5 bases). Trimming cost V 0 bases and J 0 bases, with 11 bases left between them. This CDR3 spans 16 amino acids. The germline V gene has CDR1 SGHRS and CDR2 YFSETQ. CDR3 sequence: CASSLGQTFSTDTQYF. Written as DNA, the CDR3 is TGCGCCAGCAGCTTGGGACAGACCTTTAGCACAGATACGCAGTATTTT.

The genes are TRBV18 and TRBJ2-7; weak D call: TRBD1 (6 bases). The CDR3 runs to 12 residues. Trimming left V 5 bases short and J 1 base short, with 6 bases between. Germline CDR1 is KGHSH and CDR2 is LQKENI. The CDR3 is CASSGQSYEQYF. The CDR3 coding sequence is TGTGCCAGCTCAGGACAGTCCTACGAGCAGTACTTC.

This chain joins TRBV9 and TRBJ1-5; the D gene is possibly TRBD1 (6 bases). The germline V and J ends were trimmed by 4 bases and 0 bases, with 17 bases remaining between them. The CDR3 extends over 17 amino acids. From germline, CDR1 is SGDLS and CDR2 YYNGEE. DNA for the CDR3: TGTGCCAGCAGCCTATCAGGGGAGGGAGGTAGCAATCAGCCCCAGCATTTT. It translates to CASSLSGEGGSNQPQHF.

The V call is TRBV12-5, the J call TRBJ2-5; the match to TRBD1 covers 9 bases. The J call is in doubt because the DNA end fits TRBJ2-7 better. Germline V CDR1 and CDR2: LGHNT, FRNRAP. CDR3 length equals 14 residues. CDR3 in amino acids: CASGWTGAPYEQYF. CDR3 DNA: TGTGCTAGTGGGTGGACAGGGGCGCCCTACGAGCAGTACTTC.

The chain combines TRBV6-5 with TRBJ1-2, with 8 bases aligning to TRBD1. Germline CDR1 MNHEY, CDR2 SVGAGI. The junction had 6 bases not matched to a gene; V was cut back by 6 bases and J by 6 bases. The CDR3 totals 13 residues. This CDR3 is CASSRTGQHGYTF. The CDR3 nucleotides read TGTGCCAGCAGCAGGACAGGGCAACATGGCTACACCTTC.

The V and J genes are TRBV13 and TRBJ1-1, with 9 bases matching TRBD1. J was trimmed by 8 bases and V by 5 bases; bases with no gene match: 9. CDR3 size: 14 residues. Germline CDR1 reads PRHDT; CDR2 reads FYEKMQ (reference sequence). DNA of the CDR3: TGTGCCAGCAGCCCACAGGGGGCCGACCCCGAAGCTTTCTTT. Its protein product is CASSPQGADPEAFF.